The 32 T cell receptor beta chains reported below all come from one sample, sequenced in a study of T-cell reconstitution after alpha-beta-depleted transplantation in children. During its preparation, the TCRbeta library received unique molecular identifiers. TCRdb re-called the PCR reads through MiXCR, storing one row per CDR3 protein. The table records about 420,000 distinct CDR3 sequences, roughly 11% of them present only once. Sequences were derived from PBMCs from the stem cell graft donor, sampled from the stem cell graft. These receptor sequences come from a human donor who donated a stem cell graft to a child with acute myeloid leukemia.

This chain uses TRBV18 with TRBJ2-6; D is undetermined. Germline V gene lookup returns CDR1 KGHSH and CDR2 LQKENI. The CDR3 is 16 residues long. V lost 1 base and J 0 bases, leaving 7 bases between the germline ends. Here the CDR3 DNA reads TGTGCCAGCTCACCACTAGGTGACTCTGGGGCCAACGTCCTGACTTTC. Translation gives CASSPLGDSGANVLTF.

This clonotype showed up many times. The chain is built from TRBV30 and TRBJ2-2; D may correspond to TRBD1 or TRBD2 (6 bases each). There are 11 residues in the CDR3. The germline V gene encodes CDR1 GTSNPN and CDR2 SVGIG (reference sequence). V was pared by 5 bases and J by 6 bases, with 7 bases between. The CDR3 nucleotides are TGTGCCTGGCGGGGGCCCGGGGAGCTGTTTTTT. Translating it yields CAWRGPGELFF. Full variable domain (missing parts from reference TRBV30 and TRBJ2-2): SQTIHQWPATLVQPVGSPLSLECTVEGTSNPNLYWYRQAAGRGLQLLFYSVGIGQISSEVPQNLSASRPQDRQFILSSKKLLLSDSGFYLCAWRGPGELFFGEGSRLTVL.

This clonotype has just a few counts. This rearrangement joins TRBV5-1 to TRBJ2-1, with TRBD2 as a possible D gene (7 bases). Germline V CDR1 and CDR2: SGHRS, YFSETQ. V lost 2 bases, J lost 7 bases, and 16 bases lay in between. CDR3 length equals 15 residues. The CDR3 DNA sequence: TGCGCCAGCAGCTTTGGCGGGGGCCGGGGAAATGAGCAGTTCTTC. As protein: CASSFGGGRGNEQFF.

The V and J genes are TRBV5-5 and TRBJ2-5; 13 positions agree with TRBD2. Germline V gene sequence: CDR1 SGHKS, CDR2 YYEKEE (reference sequence). Trimming at V came to 3 bases and at J to 5 bases, leaving 7 bases not matched to a gene. The CDR3 length is 16 residues. The CDR3 nucleotides are TGTGCCAGCAGCTCATGGACTAGCGGGAGCGGCGAGACCCAGTACTTC. It specifies CASSSWTSGSGETQYF.

On this clonotype: The germline gene is not matched at one end of the junction; a read error may be the cause. The chain links TRBV5-4 to TRBJ2-5; the match to TRBD2 covers 14 bases. Germline V gene lookup returns CDR1 SGHNT and CDR2 YYREEE (reference sequence). The CDR3 runs to 16 residues. The CDR3 here is CASSPGLAGAQGTQYF. In nucleotides, the CDR3 is TGTGCCAGCAGCCCGGGACTAGCGGGGGCCCAAGGGACCCAGTACTTC.

The rearrangement joins TRBV6-2 or TRBV6-3 to TRBJ2-7, with D tentatively TRBD2 (7 bases). From germline, CDR1 is MNHEY and CDR2 SVGEGT. CDR3 length: 14 amino acids. V lost 7 bases, J lost 4 bases, and 17 bases lay in between. The CDR3 region has the DNA TGTGCCAGCACCCTGGGGGGGGCGGTGTACGAGCAGTACTTC. As protein: CASTLGGAVYEQYF.

This chain links TRBV7-4 with TRBJ1-5; 9 bases fit TRBD1. Germline CDR1 is SGHVT and CDR2 is SQSDAQ. V dropped 7 bases and J dropped 7; count of bases not matched to a gene: 14. The CDR3 has 16 residues. In DNA, the CDR3 is TGTGCCAGCATCAAAACGGACAGGGGACGCAGACAGCCCCAGCATTTT. This sequence encodes CASIKTDRGRRQPQHF. The complete variable domain, with remaining parts taken from reference TRBV7-4 and TRBJ1-5, reads GAGVSQSPRYKVAKRGRDVALRCDSISGHVTLYWYRQTLGQGSEVLTYSQSDAQRDKSGRPSGRFSAERPERSVSTLKIQRTEQGDSAVYLCASIKTDRGRRQPQHFGDGTRLSIL.

The chain couples TRBV6-2 or TRBV6-3 to TRBJ1-5; 12 bases align to TRBD1. The CDR3 has 16 residues. V was pared by 6 bases and J by 7 bases, with 10 bases of the junction left unmatched. Germline CDR1 is MNHEY and CDR2 is SVGEGT. DNA of the CDR3: TGTGCCAGCAGCCAACGGGACAGGGGGCGGTGGCAGCCCCAGCATTTT. It encodes CASSQRDRGRWQPQHF.

This rearrangement joins TRBV20-1 to TRBJ2-6; 9 bases fit TRBD1. Germline CDR1 is DFQATT and CDR2 is SNEGSKA (reference sequence). The V segment lost 6 bases and the J segment 0 bases; nucleotides outside the gene matches: 9. The CDR3 extends over 17 amino acids. CDR3 amino acids: CSAIDGTGNSGANVLTF. CDR3 nucleotide sequence: TGCAGTGCAATCGACGGGACAGGGAACTCTGGGGCCAACGTCCTGACTTTC.

V is TRBV6-5 and J is TRBJ2-2; 9 positions agree with TRBD2. Germline loops: CDR1 MNHEY, CDR2 SVGAGI. Trimming removed 6 bases from V and 0 bases from J; junction bases left unmatched: 5. The CDR3 sequence is 16 residues long. The CDR3: CASRSASGANTGELFF. As DNA, the CDR3 is TGTGCCAGCAGGTCCGCTAGCGGGGCGAACACCGGGGAGCTGTTTTTT.

This clonotype was counted between two and nine times. The chain couples TRBV11-2 to TRBJ2-5, with 8 bases aligning to TRBD2. CDR3 length: 15 amino acids. Germline assignment: CDR1 SGHAT and CDR2 FQNNGV. Trimming took 4 bases from V and 2 from J; bases not matched to a gene: 6. CDR3 sequence (DNA): TGTGCCAGCAGCTCGGCGGGGGGATCACAAGAGACCCAGTACTTC. Protein product: CASSSAGGSQETQYF.

V usage is TRBV12-3 or TRBV12-4 and J usage is TRBJ1-4; D is undetermined. The CDR3 totals 13 residues. Trimming took off 2 bases at V and 8 bases at J, with 9 bases between the two ends. The DNA of the CDR3 is TGTGCCAGCAGTTTAAAAGGGTCGGAAAAACTGTTTTTT. Translated: CASSLKGSEKLFF.

This rearrangement joins TRBV20-1 to TRBJ2-1, with D possibly matching TRBD2 (6 bases). The CDR3 runs 15 residues. Looked up from germline, CDR1 is DFQATT and CDR2 is SNEGSKA (reference sequence). V dropped 1 base and J dropped 5 bases, with 15 bases sitting between them. The CDR3 region has the DNA TGCAGTGCTAGAGGCGAAAGCCGGGGGAACAATGAGCAGTTCTTC. This gives the protein CSARGESRGNNEQFF.

This clonotype occurred many times. The chain has TRBV5-1 and TRBJ1-4; weak D call: TRBD1 (5 bases). The germline V and J ends were trimmed by 1 base and 8 bases, with 15 bases remaining between them. The CDR3 has 15 residues. Germline V gene sequence: CDR1 SGHRS, CDR2 YFSETQ. The CDR3 DNA sequence: TGCGCCAGCAGCTTGTTCGCAGGGCCAAACGAAAAACTGTTTTTT. It translates to CASSLFAGPNEKLFF.

This clonotype occurred a few times. The chain is built from TRBV18 and TRBJ1-1, with unresolved D. The V end lost 1 base, the J end lost 2 bases, and 8 bases lay between the germline ends. The CDR3 is 14 amino acids. Germline V gene sequence: CDR1 KGHSH, CDR2 LQKENI. CDR3 nucleotides: TGTGCCAGCTCACCACAGGAAAAAAACACTGAAGCTTTCTTT. Translating gives CASSPQEKNTEAFF.

The rearrangement links TRBV19 to TRBJ2-2; D possibly uses TRBD1 or TRBD2 (5 bases each). There are 17 residues in the CDR3. From germline, CDR1 is LNHDA and CDR2 SQIVND (reference sequence). Deletions cut 4 bases from V and 3 bases from J, with 18 bases between. As DNA, the CDR3 is TGTGCCAGTAGTAGGACCCAAAGGGACCAGGACACCGGGGAGCTGTTTTTT. It yields the protein CASSRTQRDQDTGELFF.

The rearrangement links TRBV12-3 or TRBV12-4 to TRBJ2-2; D is unresolved. This CDR3 contains 14 residues. V lost 8 bases, J lost 1 base, and 11 bases lay in between. The chain's CDR3 is CASQVQVNTGELFF. The CDR3 nucleotides are TGTGCCAGCCAGGTACAAGTGAACACCGGGGAGCTGTTTTTT.

This clonotype was counted ten times or more. The chain uses TRBV11-1 and TRBJ2-1; no reliable D call. CDR1 is SGHAT and CDR2 is FQDESV in the germline V gene (reference sequence). The CDR3 has 15 amino acids. V gave up 0 bases and J gave up 2 bases, with 8 bases separating them. The CDR3: CASSLAHGAYNEQFF. The DNA of the CDR3 is TGTGCCAGCAGCTTAGCTCACGGAGCCTACAATGAGCAGTTCTTC.

There are a few counts of this clonotype. The chain couples TRBV11-2 to TRBJ2-1; TRBD2 agrees at 10 bases. Germline V CDR1 and CDR2: SGHAT, FQNNGV. The CDR3 contains 13 residues. V was pared by 3 bases and J by 8 bases, with 1 base of the junction left unmatched. Here the CDR3 DNA reads TGTGCCAGCAGCTTGGGACTAGCGCATGAGCAGTTCTTC. It translates to CASSLGLAHEQFF. The variable domain in full, completed from reference TRBV11-2 and TRBJ2-1, reads EAGVAQSPRYKIIEKRQSVAFWCNPISGHATLYWYQQILGQGPKLLIQFQNNGVVDDSQLPKDRFSAERLKGVDSTLKIQPAKLEDSAVYLCASSLGLAHEQFFGPGTRLTVL.

This clonotype was recorded a few times. The V call is TRBV6-5, the J call TRBJ2-5, with TRBD1 identical over 8 bases. Germline loops: CDR1 MNHEY, CDR2 SVGAGI. The CDR3 totals 17 residues. The ends lost 2 bases at V and 4 bases at J; junction bases unmatched: 12. The CDR3 bases are TGTGCCAGCAGTTACGGGGCTGGACAGGGCGGTTCAGAGACCCAGTACTTC. Translating it yields CASSYGAGQGGSETQYF.

V is TRBV10-3 and J is TRBJ1-6; TRBD1 might be the D (5 bases). Germline values: CDR1 ENHRY, CDR2 SYGVKD. The V end was cut by 9 bases, the J end by 5 bases, with 11 bases between. The length of the CDR3 is 13 residues. The CDR3 here is CAMGQGDNSPLHF. CDR3 nucleotides: TGTGCCATGGGGCAGGGTGATAATTCACCCCTCCACTTT.

A few counts support this clonotype. The chain recombines TRBV6-4 with TRBJ2-2; D call uncertain. From germline, CDR1 is MRHNA and CDR2 SNTAGT. This CDR3 is 14 amino acids long. V shed 6 bases and J shed 2 bases, with 10 bases lying between them. The CDR3 spells CASSPEENTGELFF. The CDR3 DNA follows: TGTGCCAGCAGCCCCGAGGAAAACACCGGGGAGCTGTTTTTT.

This clonotype came up once. The chain recombines TRBV6-1 with TRBJ2-7, with D hard to call. Germline CDR1 reads MNHNS; CDR2 reads SASEGT. Deletions cut 9 bases from V and 3 bases from J, with 15 bases between. This CDR3 contains 13 residues. The CDR3 is CASEVTPGYEQYF. The DNA for the CDR3 is TGTGCCAGTGAGGTAACGCCGGGCTACGAGCAGTACTTC.

The CDR3, as DNA: TGTGCCAGCATGGCCGCACGTCTGCACGAGCAGTACTTC. The encoded protein is CASMAARLHEQYF. This chain connects TRBV5-5 to TRBJ2-7; D gene unclear. Trimming stripped 6 bases from V and 5 bases from J, with 15 bases between. Germline CDR1 reads SGHKS; CDR2 reads YYEKEE (reference sequence). The CDR3 extends over 13 amino acids.

The chain carries TRBV6-2 or TRBV6-3 and TRBJ2-5; D may be TRBD2 (6 bases). Germline lookup yields CDR1 MNHEY and CDR2 SVGEGT. V lost 5 bases and J lost 0, with 16 bases in between. CDR3 length equals 16 residues. CDR3 in amino acids: CASSKSRDLYQETQYF. DNA for the CDR3: TGTGCCAGCAGTAAGTCCCGGGACTTGTACCAAGAGACCCAGTACTTC.

CDR3 sequence: CASSLYQDSEKLFF. The DNA for the CDR3 is TGCGCCAGCAGCTTGTATCAGGACAGTGAAAAACTGTTTTTT. The V gene is TRBV5-1, the J gene TRBJ1-4; D may be TRBD1 (6 bases). Trimming cost V 1 base and J 7 bases, with 11 bases left between them. This CDR3 contains 14 residues. Germline V gene sequence: CDR1 SGHRS, CDR2 YFSETQ.

In this sample, this clonotype turned up many times. The V call is TRBV10-3, the J call TRBJ1-4, with 7 bases identical to TRBD1. The CDR3 runs to 13 residues. The germline V gene has CDR1 ENHRY and CDR2 SYGVKD. Trimming took 5 bases from V and 5 from J; bases not matched to a gene: 2. The CDR3 DNA follows: TGTGCCATCAGTCCGGGACAGAATGAAAAACTGTTTTTT. Translation gives CAISPGQNEKLFF.

This clonotype was counted a few times. This chain links TRBV3-1 with TRBJ2-2; the match to TRBD1 covers 7 bases. The length of the CDR3 is 17 residues. J lost 0 bases, V lost 4 bases, and 8 bases had no gene match. Germline CDR1 is LGHDT and CDR2 is YNNKEL (reference sequence). Here the CDR3 DNA reads TGTGCCAGCAGCCGGGTCTCCGGGACAGCGAACACCGGGGAGCTGTTTTTT. Protein product: CASSRVSGTANTGELFF. The full variable domain, completed using reference TRBV3-1 and TRBJ2-2, is DTAVSQTPKYLVTQMGNDKSIKCEQNLGHDTMYWYKQDSKKFLKIMFSYNNKELIINETVPNRFSPKSPDKAHLNLHINSLELGDSAVYFCASSRVSGTANTGELFFGEGSRLTVL.

This clonotype came up many times. The CDR3 DNA sequence: TGTGCCAGCAGCATTACAGCGGATAGCAATCAGCCCCAGCATTTT. Its protein product is CASSITADSNQPQHF. V usage is TRBV6-4 and J usage is TRBJ1-5, with D hard to call. CDR1 is MRHNA and CDR2 is SNTAGT in the germline V gene. The CDR3 spans 15 residues. The V and J ends lost 6 bases and 0 bases respectively, with 12 bases between them.

In this sample, this clonotype turned up many times. This rearrangement joins TRBV20-1 to TRBJ1-5; TRBD1 matches at 9 bases. The CDR3 runs 11 residues. The V and J ends lost 1 base and 16 bases, in that order; junction bases with no gene match: 5. CDR1 is DFQATT, CDR2 SNEGSKA, per germline (reference sequence). Here the CDR3 reads CSARGTGGEHF. CDR3 DNA: TGCAGTGCTAGAGGTACAGGGGGCGAACATTTT.

This clonotype was counted between two and nine times. V usage is TRBV4-1 and J usage is TRBJ2-2; unclear D gene. CDR3 length equals 13 residues. CDR1 MGHRA and CDR2 YSYEKL come from the germline V gene. V lost 4 bases, J lost 6 bases, and 9 bases lay in between. CDR3 in amino acids: CASSPLSPGELFF. CDR3 DNA: TGCGCCAGCAGCCCACTAAGTCCCGGGGAGCTGTTTTTT.

This clonotype was counted at least ten times. The V gene is TRBV7-8, the J gene TRBJ1-1, with 8 bases matching TRBD1. Trimming removed 1 base from V and 5 bases from J; junction bases left unmatched: 6. This CDR3 region has 15 residues. Germline V lookup: CDR1 SGHVS, CDR2 FQNEAQ. CDR3 bases: TGTGCCAGCAGCTTAGAGCAGGGGGCCTGGACTGAAGCTTTCTTT. Residues: CASSLEQGAWTEAFF.